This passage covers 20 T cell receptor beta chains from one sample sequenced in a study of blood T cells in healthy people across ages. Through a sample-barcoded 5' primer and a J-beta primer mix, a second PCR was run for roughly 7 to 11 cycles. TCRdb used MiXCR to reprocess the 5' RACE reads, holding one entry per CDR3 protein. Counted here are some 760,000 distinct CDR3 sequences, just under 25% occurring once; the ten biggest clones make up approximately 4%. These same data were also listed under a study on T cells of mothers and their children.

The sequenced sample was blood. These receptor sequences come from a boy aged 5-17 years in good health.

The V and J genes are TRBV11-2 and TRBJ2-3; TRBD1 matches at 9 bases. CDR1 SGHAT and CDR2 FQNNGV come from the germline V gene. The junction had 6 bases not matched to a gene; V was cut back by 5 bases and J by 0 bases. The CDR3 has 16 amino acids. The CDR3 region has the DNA TGTGCCAGCAGCATTGGGACAGGGCGAAGCACAGATACGCAGTATTTT. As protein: CASSIGTGRSTDTQYF.

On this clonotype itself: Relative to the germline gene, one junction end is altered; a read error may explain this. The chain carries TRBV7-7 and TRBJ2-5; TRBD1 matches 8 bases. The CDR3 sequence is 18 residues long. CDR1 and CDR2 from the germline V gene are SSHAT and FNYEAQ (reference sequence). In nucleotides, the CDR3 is TGTGCTAGCAGCTTAGGGAACTACAGGGGGTCCGGTGGATGGACCCAGTACTTC. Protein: CASSLGNYRGSGGWTQYF.

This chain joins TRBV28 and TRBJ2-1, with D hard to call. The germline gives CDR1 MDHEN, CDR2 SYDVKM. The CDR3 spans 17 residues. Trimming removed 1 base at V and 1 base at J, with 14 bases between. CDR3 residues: CASSLSLVGTSYNEQFF. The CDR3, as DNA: TGTGCCAGCAGTTTATCTTTAGTGGGAACTTCCTACAATGAGCAGTTCTTC.

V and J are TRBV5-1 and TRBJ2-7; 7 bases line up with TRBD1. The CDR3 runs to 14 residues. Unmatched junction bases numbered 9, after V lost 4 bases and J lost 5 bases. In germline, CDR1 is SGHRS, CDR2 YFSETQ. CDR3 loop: CASSLGTVTNEQYF. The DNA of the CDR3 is TGCGCCAGCAGCCTCGGGACAGTTACCAACGAGCAGTACTTC.

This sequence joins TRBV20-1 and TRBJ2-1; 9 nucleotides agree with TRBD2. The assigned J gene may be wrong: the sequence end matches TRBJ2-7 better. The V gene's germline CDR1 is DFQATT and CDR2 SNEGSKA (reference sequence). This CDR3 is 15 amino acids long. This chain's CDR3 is CSARGVAGVVYEQYF. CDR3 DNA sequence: TGCAGTGCTAGAGGTGTAGCGGGAGTAGTCTACGAGCAGTACTTC.

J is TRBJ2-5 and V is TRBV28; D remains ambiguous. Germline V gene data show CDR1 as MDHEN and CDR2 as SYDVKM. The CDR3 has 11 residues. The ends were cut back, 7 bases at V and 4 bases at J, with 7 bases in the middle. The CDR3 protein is CASMERETQYF. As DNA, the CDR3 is TGTGCCAGCATGGAGCGAGAGACCCAGTACTTC.

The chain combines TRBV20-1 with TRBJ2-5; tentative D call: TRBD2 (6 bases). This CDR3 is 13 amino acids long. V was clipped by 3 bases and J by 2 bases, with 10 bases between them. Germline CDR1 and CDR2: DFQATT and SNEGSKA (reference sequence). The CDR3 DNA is TGCAGTGCTAGTGTGGGGAGGCAAGAGACCCAGTACTTC. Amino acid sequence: CSASVGRQETQYF.

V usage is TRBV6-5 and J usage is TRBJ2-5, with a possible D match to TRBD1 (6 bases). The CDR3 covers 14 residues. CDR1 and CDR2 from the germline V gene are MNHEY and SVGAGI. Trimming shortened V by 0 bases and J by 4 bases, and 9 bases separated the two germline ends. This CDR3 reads CASSYSAGAETQYF. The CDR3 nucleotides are TGTGCCAGCAGTTACTCGGCAGGGGCAGAGACCCAGTACTTC.

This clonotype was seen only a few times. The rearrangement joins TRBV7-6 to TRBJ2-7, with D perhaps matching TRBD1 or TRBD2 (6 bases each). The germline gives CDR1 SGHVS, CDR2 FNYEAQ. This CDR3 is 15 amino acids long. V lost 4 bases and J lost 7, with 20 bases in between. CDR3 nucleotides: TGTGCCAGCAGCTCTAGCGATCGGGCCCAGGGGGAGCAGTACTTC. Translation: CASSSSDRAQGEQYF.

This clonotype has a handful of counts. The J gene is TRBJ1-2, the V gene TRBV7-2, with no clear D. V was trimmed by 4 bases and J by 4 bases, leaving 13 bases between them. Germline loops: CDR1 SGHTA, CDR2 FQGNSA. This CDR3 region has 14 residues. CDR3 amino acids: CASSYVEGAYGYTF. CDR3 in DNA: TGTGCCAGCAGCTACGTAGAGGGTGCCTATGGCTACACCTTC.

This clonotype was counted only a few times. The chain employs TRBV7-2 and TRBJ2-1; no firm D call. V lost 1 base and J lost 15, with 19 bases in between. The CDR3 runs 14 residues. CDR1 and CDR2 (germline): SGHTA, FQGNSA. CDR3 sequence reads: CASSLVRSERRPFF. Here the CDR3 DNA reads TGTGCCAGCAGCTTAGTAAGGTCTGAGAGGCGGCCGTTCTTC.

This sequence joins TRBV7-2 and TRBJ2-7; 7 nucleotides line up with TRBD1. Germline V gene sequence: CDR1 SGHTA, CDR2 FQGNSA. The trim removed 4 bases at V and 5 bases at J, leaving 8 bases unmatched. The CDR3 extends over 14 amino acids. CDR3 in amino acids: CASSSRDSDDEQYF. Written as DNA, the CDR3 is TGTGCCAGCAGCTCCCGGGACAGCGACGACGAGCAGTACTTC.

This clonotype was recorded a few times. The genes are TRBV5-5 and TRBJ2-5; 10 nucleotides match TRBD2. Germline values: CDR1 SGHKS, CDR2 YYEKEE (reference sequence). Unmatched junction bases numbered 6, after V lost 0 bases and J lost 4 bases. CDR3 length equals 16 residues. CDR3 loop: CASSLGTGLASETQYF. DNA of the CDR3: TGTGCCAGCAGCTTGGGAACGGGACTAGCGTCAGAGACCCAGTACTTC.

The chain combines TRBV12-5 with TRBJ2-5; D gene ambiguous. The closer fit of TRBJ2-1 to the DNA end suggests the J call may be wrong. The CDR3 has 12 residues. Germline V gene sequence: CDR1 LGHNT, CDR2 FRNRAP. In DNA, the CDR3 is TGTGCTAGTGGCCAAAACTGGGATGAGCAGTTCTTC. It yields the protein CASGQNWDEQFF.

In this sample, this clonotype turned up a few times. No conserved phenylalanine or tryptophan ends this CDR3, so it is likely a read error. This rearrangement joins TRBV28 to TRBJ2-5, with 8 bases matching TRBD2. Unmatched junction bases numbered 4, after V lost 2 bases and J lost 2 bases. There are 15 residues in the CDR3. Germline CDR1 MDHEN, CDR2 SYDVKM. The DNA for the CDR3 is TGTGCCAGCAGTTTAGCCAGCGGGAGTCAAGAGACCCAGTACCTC. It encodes CASSLASGSQETQYL.

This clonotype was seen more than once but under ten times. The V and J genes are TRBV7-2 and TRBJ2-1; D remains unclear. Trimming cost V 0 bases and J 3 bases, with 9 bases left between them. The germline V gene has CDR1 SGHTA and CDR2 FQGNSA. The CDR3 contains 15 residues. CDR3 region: CASSLALAVYNEQFF. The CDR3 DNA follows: TGTGCCAGCAGCTTAGCGTTGGCAGTCTACAATGAGCAGTTCTTC.

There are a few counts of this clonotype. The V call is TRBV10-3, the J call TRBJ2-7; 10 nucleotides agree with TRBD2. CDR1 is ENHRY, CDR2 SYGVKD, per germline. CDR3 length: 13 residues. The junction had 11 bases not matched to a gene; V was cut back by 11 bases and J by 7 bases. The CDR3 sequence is CAVHSGGAEEQYF. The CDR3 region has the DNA TGTGCCGTACACAGCGGGGGGGCCGAAGAGCAGTACTTC.

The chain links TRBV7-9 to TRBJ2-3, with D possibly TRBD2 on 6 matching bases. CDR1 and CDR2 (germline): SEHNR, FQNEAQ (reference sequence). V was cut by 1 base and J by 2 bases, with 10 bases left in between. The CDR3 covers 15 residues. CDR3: CASSLVEGLTDTQYF. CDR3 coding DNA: TGTGCCAGCAGCTTAGTGGAGGGGCTCACAGATACGCAGTATTTT.

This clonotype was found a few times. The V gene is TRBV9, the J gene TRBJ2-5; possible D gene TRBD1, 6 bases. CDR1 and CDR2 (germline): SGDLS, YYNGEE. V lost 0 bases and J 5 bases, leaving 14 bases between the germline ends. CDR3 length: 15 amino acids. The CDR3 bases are TGTGCCAGCAGCGTAGGACAGGTCACAAGGGAGACCCAGTACTTC. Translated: CASSVGQVTRETQYF.

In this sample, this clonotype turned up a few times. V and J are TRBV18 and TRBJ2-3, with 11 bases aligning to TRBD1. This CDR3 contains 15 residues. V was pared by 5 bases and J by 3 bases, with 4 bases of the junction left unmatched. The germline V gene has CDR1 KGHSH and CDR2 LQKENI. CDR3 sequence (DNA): TGTGCCAGCTCATCGGACAGGGGGCGGACAGATACGCAGTATTTT. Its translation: CASSSDRGRTDTQYF.